Listed below are T cell receptor beta chains from one sample, sequenced in a study of cytomegalovirus exposure and HLA in healthy donors. TCRdb keeps only in-frame clones here, not all; method: immunoSEQ multiplex PCR. Among just under 75,000 clones listed, 94% were seen once. Specimen: PBMCs. These receptors were collected from a woman in her late teens or twenties in good health and CMV-seropositive. CDR3s include the opening cysteine and the closing phenylalanine or tryptophan. Some rows have no size entry. The others give once, few or many, or a class for an expanded clone.

size	V	J	CDR3
once	TRBV4-3	TRBJ1-1	CASSPGIDTEAFF
.	TRBV4-2	TRBJ1-5	CASRTRSASGPQHF
.	TRBV4-3	TRBJ1-2	CASSQEDSGNYGYTF
.	TRBV9	TRBJ2-7	CASSVVAGPSYEQYF
once	TRBV28	TRBJ1-4	CASSSYVEGEKLFF
.	TRBV19	TRBJ1-6	CASSPANGGVSPLHF
.	TRBV4-1	TRBJ2-1	CASSQDSGRVYNEQFF
once	TRBV2	TRBJ1-4	CASRPGVTGEKLFF
.	TRBV13	TRBJ1-2	CASSSQGFAGYTF
.	TRBV5-1	TRBJ2-3	CASSLKGGRSDTQYF
once	TRBV4-1	TRBJ1-1	CASSQATGIMGTEAFF
.	TRBV7-8	TRBJ1-4	CASSLARTGKYEKLFF
.	TRBV9	TRBJ1-2	CASSAGVETSYNYGYTF
.	TRBV6-4	TRBJ2-7	CASSGRTGYEQYF
few	TRBV15	TRBJ2-3	CATSRLWTGGADTQYF
.	TRBV7-6	TRBJ2-2	CASSQWSGSDTGELFF
.	TRBV7-9	TRBJ1-5	CASSLTGTGSNQPQHF
.	TRBV29-1	TRBJ1-2	CSVIANYGYTF
once	TRBV10-1	TRBJ2-5	CASSEGLRREGETQYF
.	TRBV4-2	TRBJ2-7	CASSLQDASGTEEQYF
.	TRBV28	TRBJ1-4	CASMEQTNEKLFF
.	TRBV27	TRBJ2-2	CASSLEGMELFF
.	TRBV27	TRBJ2-3	CASTRQDRASGGTDTQYF
.	TRBV5-1	TRBJ2-3	CASADNTATDTQYF
.	TRBV28	TRBJ2-7	CASSFGGGAAYF
.	TRBV14	TRBJ2-1	CASSQANIVLGQFF
few	TRBV28	TRBJ2-1	CASSGLAGGPNYNEQFF
.	TRBV18	TRBJ1-4	CASSPLGTAATNEKLFF